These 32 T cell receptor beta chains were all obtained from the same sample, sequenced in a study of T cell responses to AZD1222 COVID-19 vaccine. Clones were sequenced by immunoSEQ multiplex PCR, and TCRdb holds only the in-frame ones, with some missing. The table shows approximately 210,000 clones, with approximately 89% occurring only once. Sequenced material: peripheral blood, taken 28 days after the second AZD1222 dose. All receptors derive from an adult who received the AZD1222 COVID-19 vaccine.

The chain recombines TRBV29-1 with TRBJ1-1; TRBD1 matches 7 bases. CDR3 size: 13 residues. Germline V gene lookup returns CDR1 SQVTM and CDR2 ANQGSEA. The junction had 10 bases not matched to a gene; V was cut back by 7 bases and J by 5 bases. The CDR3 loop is CSARQGGGTEAFF. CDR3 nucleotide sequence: TGCAGCGCCCGACAGGGAGGGGGAACTGAAGCTTTCTTT.

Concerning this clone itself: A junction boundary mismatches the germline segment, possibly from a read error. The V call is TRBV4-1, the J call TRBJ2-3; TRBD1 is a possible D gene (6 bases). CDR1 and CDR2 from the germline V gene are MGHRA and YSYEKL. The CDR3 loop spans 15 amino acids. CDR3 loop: CASSQEGANTDSQYF. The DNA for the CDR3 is TGCGCCAGCAGCCAAGAGGGGGCAAACACAGATTCGCAGTATTTT.

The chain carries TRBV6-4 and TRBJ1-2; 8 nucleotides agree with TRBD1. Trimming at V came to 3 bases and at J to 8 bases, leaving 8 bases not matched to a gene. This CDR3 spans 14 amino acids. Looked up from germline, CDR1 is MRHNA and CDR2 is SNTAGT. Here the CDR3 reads CASSEDRVGSGYTF. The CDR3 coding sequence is TGTGCCAGCAGTGAGGACAGGGTCGGGAGCGGCTACACCTTC.

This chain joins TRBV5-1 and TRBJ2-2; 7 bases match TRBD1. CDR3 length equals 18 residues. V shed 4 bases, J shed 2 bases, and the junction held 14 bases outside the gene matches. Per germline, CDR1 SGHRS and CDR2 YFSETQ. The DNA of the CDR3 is TGCGCCAGCAGCCTCCTCTGGTTGGGACAGCAAAACACCGGGGAGCTGTTTTTT. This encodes CASSLLWLGQQNTGELFF. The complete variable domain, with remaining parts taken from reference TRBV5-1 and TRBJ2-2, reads KAGVTQTPRYLIKTRGQQVTLSCSPISGHRSVSWYQQTPGQGLQFLFEYFSETQRNKGNFPGRFSGRQFSNSRSEMNVSTLELGDSALYLCASSLLWLGQQNTGELFFGEGSRLTVL.

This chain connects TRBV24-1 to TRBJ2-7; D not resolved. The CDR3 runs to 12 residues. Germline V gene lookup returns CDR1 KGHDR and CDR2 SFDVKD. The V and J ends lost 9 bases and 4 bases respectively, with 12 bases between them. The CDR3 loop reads CATGQHPYEQYF. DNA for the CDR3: TGTGCCACCGGCCAGCACCCTTACGAGCAGTACTTC.

The CDR3 loop is CATSDSPGQGGYEQYF. The CDR3 bases are TGTGCCACCAGTGATTCACCGGGACAGGGTGGTTACGAGCAGTACTTC. The chain joins TRBV24-1 to TRBJ2-7; 9 bases agree with TRBD1. The CDR3 runs 16 residues. V shed 2 bases, J shed 4 bases, and the junction held 8 bases outside the gene matches. The germline CDR1 and CDR2 sequences are KGHDR and SFDVKD.

The CDR3 coding sequence is TGTGCCAGCAGCGCGAGCCCCACTCGGGGACAGGGTCATGGCTACACCTTC. Protein sequence: CASSASPTRGQGHGYTF. The J gene is TRBJ1-2, the V gene TRBV9; the match to TRBD1 covers 9 bases. The CDR3 is made up of 17 amino acids. With 3 bases clipped from V and 6 bases from J, the junction kept 15 bases outside the gene matches. Germline V gene lookup returns CDR1 SGDLS and CDR2 YYNGEE.

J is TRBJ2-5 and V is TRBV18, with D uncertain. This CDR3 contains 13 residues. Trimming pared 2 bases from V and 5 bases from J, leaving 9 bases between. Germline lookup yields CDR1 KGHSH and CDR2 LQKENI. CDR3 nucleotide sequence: TGTGCCAGCTCACCATCTCTTTCGGAGACCCAGTACTTC. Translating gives CASSPSLSETQYF.

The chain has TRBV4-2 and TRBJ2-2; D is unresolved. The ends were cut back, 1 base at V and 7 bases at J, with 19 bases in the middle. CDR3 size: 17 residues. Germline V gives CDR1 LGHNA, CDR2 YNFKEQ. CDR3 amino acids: CASSQGVGRLQNGELFF. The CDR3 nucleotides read TGTGCCAGCAGCCAAGGGGTTGGGCGTCTACAAAACGGGGAGCTGTTTTTT.

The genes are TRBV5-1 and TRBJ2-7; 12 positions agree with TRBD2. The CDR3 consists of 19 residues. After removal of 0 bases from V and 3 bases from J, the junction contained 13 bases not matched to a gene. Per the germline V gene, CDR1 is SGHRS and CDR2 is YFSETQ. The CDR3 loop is CASSLDRRLAGVRNYEQYF. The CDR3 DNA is TGCGCCAGCAGCTTGGACCGTCGACTAGCGGGAGTTAGGAACTACGAGCAGTACTTC.

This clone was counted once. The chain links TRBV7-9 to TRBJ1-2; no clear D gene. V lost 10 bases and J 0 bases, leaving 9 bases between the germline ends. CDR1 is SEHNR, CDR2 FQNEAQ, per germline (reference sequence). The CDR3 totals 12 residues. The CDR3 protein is CATAASNYGYTF. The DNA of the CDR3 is TGTGCCACCGCCGCCTCTAACTATGGCTACACCTTC.

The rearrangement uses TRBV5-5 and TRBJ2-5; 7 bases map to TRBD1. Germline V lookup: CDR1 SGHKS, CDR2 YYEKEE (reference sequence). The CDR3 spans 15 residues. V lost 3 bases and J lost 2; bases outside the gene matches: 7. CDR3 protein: CASSSPGTAQETQYF. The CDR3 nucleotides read TGTGCCAGCAGCTCCCCCGGGACAGCACAAGAGACCCAGTACTTC.

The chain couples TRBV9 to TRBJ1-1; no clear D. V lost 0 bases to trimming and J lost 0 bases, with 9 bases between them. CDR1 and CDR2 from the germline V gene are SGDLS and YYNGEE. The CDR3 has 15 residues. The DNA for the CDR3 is TGTGCCAGCAGCGTAGAGCGGACCTTGAACACTGAAGCTTTCTTT. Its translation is CASSVERTLNTEAFF.

The CDR3 DNA reads as TGTGCCAGCAGTTGGGTCGGGGGGGCTACGGGCTACACCTTC. Its translation is CASSWVGGATGYTF. V gene TRBV28 combines with J gene TRBJ1-2, with D possibly matching TRBD1 (6 bases). The CDR3 is made up of 14 amino acids. V lost 4 bases and J 8 bases, leaving 17 bases between the germline ends. CDR1 is MDHEN and CDR2 is SYDVKM in the germline V gene.

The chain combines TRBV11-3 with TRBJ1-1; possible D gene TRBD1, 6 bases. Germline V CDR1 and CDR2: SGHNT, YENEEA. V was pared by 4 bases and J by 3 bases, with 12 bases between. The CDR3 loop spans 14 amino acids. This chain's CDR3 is CASSSQGRDTEAFF. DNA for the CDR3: TGTGCCAGCAGCTCACAGGGTCGGGACACTGAAGCTTTCTTT.

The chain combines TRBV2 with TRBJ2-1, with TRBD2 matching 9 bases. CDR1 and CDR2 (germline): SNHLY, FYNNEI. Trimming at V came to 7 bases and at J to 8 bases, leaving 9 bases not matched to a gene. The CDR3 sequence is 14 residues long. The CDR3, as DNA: TGTGCCAGCATGATGGGACTAGCCGGGCATGAGCAGTTCTTC. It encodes CASMMGLAGHEQFF.

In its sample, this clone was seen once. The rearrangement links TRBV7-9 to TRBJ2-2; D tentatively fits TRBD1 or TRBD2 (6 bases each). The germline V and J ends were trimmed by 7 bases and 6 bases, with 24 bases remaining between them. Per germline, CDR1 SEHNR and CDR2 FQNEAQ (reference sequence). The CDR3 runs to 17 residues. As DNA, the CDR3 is TGTGCCAGCATTCCCCAGAACAGGGAGGCCGGGCCCGGGGAGCTGTTTTTT. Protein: CASIPQNREAGPGELFF.

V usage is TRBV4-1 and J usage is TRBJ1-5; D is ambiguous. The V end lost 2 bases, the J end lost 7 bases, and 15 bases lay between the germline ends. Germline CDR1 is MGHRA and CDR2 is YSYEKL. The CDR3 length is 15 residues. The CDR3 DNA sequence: TGCGCCAGCAGCCAACGTTCCGGCTTGGGGCAGCCCCAGCATTTT. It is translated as CASSQRSGLGQPQHF.

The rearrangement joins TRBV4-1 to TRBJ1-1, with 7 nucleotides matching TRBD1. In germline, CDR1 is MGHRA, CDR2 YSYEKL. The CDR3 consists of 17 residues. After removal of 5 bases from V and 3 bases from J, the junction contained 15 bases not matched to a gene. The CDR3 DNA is TGCGCCAGCAGCATTACCGGGACAGCGGTTAGATACACTGAAGCTTTCTTT. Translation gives CASSITGTAVRYTEAFF.

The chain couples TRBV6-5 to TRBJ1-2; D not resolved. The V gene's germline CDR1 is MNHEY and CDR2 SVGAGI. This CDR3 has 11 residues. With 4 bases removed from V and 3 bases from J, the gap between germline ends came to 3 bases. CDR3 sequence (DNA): TGTGCCAGCAGTTTCGACTATGGCTACACCTTC. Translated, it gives CASSFDYGYTF.

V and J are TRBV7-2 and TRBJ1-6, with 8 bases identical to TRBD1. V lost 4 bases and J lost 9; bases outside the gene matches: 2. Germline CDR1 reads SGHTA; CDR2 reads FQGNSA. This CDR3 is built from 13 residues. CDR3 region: CASSYDRGSPLHF. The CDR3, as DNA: TGTGCCAGCAGCTACGACAGGGGTTCACCCCTCCACTTT.

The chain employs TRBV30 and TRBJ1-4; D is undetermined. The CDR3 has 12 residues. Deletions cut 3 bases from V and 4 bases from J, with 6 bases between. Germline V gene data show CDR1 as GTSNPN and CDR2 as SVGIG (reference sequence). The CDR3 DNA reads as TGTGCCTGGAGCACGCTTAATGAAAAACTGTTTTTT. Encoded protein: CAWSTLNEKLFF.

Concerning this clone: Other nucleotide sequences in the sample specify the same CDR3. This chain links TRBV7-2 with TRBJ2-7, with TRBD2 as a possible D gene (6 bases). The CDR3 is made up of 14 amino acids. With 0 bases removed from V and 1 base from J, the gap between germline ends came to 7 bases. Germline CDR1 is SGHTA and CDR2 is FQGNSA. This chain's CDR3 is CASSLAGTSYEQYF. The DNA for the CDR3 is TGTGCCAGCAGCTTAGCCGGGACTTCCTACGAGCAGTACTTC.

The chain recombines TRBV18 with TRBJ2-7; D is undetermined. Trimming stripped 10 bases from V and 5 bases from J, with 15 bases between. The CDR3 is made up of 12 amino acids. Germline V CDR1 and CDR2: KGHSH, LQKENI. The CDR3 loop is CATSRVADEQYF. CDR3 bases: TGTGCCACCTCTAGGGTTGCCGACGAGCAGTACTTC.

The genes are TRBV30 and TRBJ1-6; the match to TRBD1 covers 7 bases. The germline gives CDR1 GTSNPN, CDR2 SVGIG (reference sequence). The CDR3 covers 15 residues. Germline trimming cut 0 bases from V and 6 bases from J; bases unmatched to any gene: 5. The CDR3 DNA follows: TGTGCCTGGAGTGTATCAGGGGGTGGTAATTCACCCCTCCACTTT. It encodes CAWSVSGGGNSPLHF.

The CDR3 coding sequence is TGTGCCAGCAGCATCACAGGGGGGAAGGAGACCCAGTACTTC. It yields the protein CASSITGGKETQYF. The chain recombines TRBV9 with TRBJ2-5, with 8 bases that match TRBD1. V gave up 4 bases and J gave up 5 bases; unmatched junction bases: 7. From germline, CDR1 is SGDLS and CDR2 YYNGEE. There are 14 residues in the CDR3.

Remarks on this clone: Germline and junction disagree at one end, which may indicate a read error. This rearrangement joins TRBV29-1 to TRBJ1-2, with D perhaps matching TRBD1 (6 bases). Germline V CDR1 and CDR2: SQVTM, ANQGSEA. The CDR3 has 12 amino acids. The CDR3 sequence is CSAGESGAQGSF. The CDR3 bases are TGCAGCGCAGGGGAATCGGGGGCCCAGGGCTCCTTC.

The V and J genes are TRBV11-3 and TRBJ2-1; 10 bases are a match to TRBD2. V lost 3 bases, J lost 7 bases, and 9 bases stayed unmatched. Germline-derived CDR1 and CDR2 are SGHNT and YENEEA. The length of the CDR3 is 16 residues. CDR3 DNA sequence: TGTGCCAGCAGCTTGGGGCTAGCGGGAGTTTCGAATGAGCAGTTCTTC. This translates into CASSLGLAGVSNEQFF.

CDR3 sequence reads: CASSLQAEFEAFF. Here the CDR3 DNA reads TGTGCCAGCAGCTTGCAGGCCGAGTTTGAAGCTTTCTTT. This chain joins TRBV5-6 and TRBJ1-1; D remains ambiguous. Per germline, CDR1 SGHDT and CDR2 YYEEEE. Trimming pared 1 base from V and 7 bases from J, leaving 11 bases between. This CDR3 is built from 13 residues.

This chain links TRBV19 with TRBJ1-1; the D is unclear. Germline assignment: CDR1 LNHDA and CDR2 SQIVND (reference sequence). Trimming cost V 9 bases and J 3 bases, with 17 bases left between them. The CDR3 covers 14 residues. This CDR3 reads CASQPTGSYTEAFF. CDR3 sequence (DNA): TGTGCCAGCCAACCCACCGGCTCCTACACTGAAGCTTTCTTT. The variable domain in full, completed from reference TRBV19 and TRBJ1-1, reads DGGITQSPKYLFRKEGQNVTLSCEQNLNHDAMYWYRQDPGQGLRLIYYSQIVNDFQKGDIAEGYSVSREKKESFPLTVTSAQKNPTAFYLCASQPTGSYTEAFFGQGTRLTVV.

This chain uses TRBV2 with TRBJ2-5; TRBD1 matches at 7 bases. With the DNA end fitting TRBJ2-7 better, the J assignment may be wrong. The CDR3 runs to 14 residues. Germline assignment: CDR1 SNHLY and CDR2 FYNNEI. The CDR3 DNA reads TGTGCCAGCAGTCGTAACAGGGGCCCCTACGAGCAGTACTTC. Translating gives CASSRNRGPYEQYF.

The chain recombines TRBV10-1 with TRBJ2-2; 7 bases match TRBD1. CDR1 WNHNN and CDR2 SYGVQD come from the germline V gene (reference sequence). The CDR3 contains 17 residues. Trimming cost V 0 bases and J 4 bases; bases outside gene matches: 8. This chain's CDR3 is CASSESGTELATGELFF. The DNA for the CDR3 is TGCGCCAGCAGTGAGTCCGGGACAGAGCTAGCCACCGGGGAGCTGTTTTTT.